Below are 28 T cell receptor beta chains sequenced from a single sample in a study of blood T cells in healthy people across ages. Combining a sample-barcoded 5' primer with a J-beta primer mix, a second PCR ran for about 7 to 11 cycles. TCRdb recomputed calls from the 5' RACE reads with MiXCR, one row per CDR3 protein. The sample includes about 930,000 distinct CDR3 sequences, roughly 29% of them seen just once. These same data were also listed under a study on T cells of mothers and their children.

The sample consisted of blood. All receptors derive from a middle-aged woman in good health.

The chain links TRBV7-8 to TRBJ2-4, with D possibly matching TRBD1 (6 bases). Germline CDR1 is SGHVS and CDR2 is FQNEAQ. V lost 4 bases and J 4 bases, leaving 14 bases between the germline ends. This CDR3 contains 15 residues. This CDR3 is CASSSPNREKNIQYF. The CDR3 bases are TGTGCCAGCAGCTCCCCCAACAGGGAGAAAAACATTCAGTACTTC.

This clonotype turned up a few times. A much larger clone lies a single base off, so this may be a read error. The rearrangement links TRBV28 to TRBJ2-7; D unclear. The V gene's germline CDR1 is MDHEN and CDR2 SYDVKM. The CDR3 runs to 13 residues. Between the trimmed V and J ends, which lost 2 bases and 6 bases, there was a span of 11 bases. The CDR3 DNA is TGTGCCAGCAGTTTAACACGGGTACGCGAGCAGTACTTC. It codes for CASSLTRVREQYF.

DNA for the CDR3: TGTGCCAGTAGTACCGGGACTAGCGGGGGTTTACACAATGAGCAGTTCTTC. This codes for CASSTGTSGGLHNEQFF. The V call is TRBV19, the J call TRBJ2-1; 14 bases match TRBD2. The V gene's germline CDR1 is LNHDA and CDR2 SQIVND (reference sequence). This CDR3 contains 17 residues. V shed 4 bases and J 5 bases; nucleotides not matched to a gene: 7.

There are many counts of this clonotype. The chain combines TRBV28 with TRBJ2-7, with 8 bases matching TRBD1. The CDR3 is 16 amino acids. In germline, CDR1 is MDHEN, CDR2 SYDVKM. V lost 5 bases, J lost 6 bases, and 15 bases stayed unmatched. The DNA for the CDR3 is TGTGCCAGCAGTGGAGACAGGGGAAAGAGTATTGTCGAGCAGTACTTC. It encodes CASSGDRGKSIVEQYF.

This clonotype has ten or more counts. V usage is TRBV7-2 and J usage is TRBJ2-7, with a weak D call TRBD1 (6 bases). Trimming pared 3 bases from V and 3 bases from J, leaving 15 bases between. The CDR3 covers 15 residues. From germline, CDR1 is SGHTA and CDR2 FQGNSA. The CDR3 is CASSLDSPSLYEQYF. CDR3 nucleotides: TGTGCCAGCAGCTTGGACAGCCCCTCCCTCTACGAGCAGTACTTC.

Concerning this clonotype: One junction end does not reproduce the germline sequence, and a read error may be involved. V is TRBV7-2 and J is TRBJ1-2; 8 bases map to TRBD1. The CDR3 covers 14 residues. Germline values: CDR1 SGHTA, CDR2 FQGNSA. As DNA, the CDR3 is TGTGCCAACAGCTCCCAGACAGGGGAGTATCGCTACACCTTC. It yields the protein CANSSQTGEYRYTF.

This clonotype was recorded many times. A much larger clonotype is one base distant, so this may be a read error. CDR3 residues: CASSDSTGGSYNEQYF. CDR3 nucleotides: TGTGCCAGCAGTGACTCGACAGGGGGCTCCTACAATGAGCAGTACTTC. J is TRBJ2-1 and V is TRBV6-4; 10 bases match TRBD1. The end of the DNA aligns better with TRBJ2-7, so the J call may be wrong. CDR1 MRHNA and CDR2 SNTAGT come from the germline V gene. There are 16 residues in the CDR3.

CDR3 bases: TGTGCCAGCAGTTCGCCGACAGGGGCTAACTATGGCTACACCTTC. As protein: CASSSPTGANYGYTF. This rearrangement joins TRBV27 to TRBJ1-2; 8 bases agree with TRBD1. Germline loops: CDR1 MNHEY, CDR2 SMNVEV (reference sequence). This CDR3 contains 15 residues. The V segment lost 4 bases and the J segment 0 bases; nucleotides outside the gene matches: 4.

This clonotype occurred a few times. This chain links TRBV10-2 with TRBJ1-2; TRBD1 matches at 9 bases. The V gene's germline CDR1 is WSHSY and CDR2 SAAADI. The CDR3 loop spans 16 amino acids. V lost 5 bases, J lost 4 bases, and 11 bases stayed unmatched. CDR3 DNA sequence: TGCGCCAGCAGTAATCTCCGGGACAGGGTCCTCTATGGCTACACCTTC. Protein product: CASSNLRDRVLYGYTF.

The gene calls are TRBV10-2 and TRBJ1-2; 12 bases map to TRBD1. This CDR3 contains 15 residues. CDR1 is WSHSY and CDR2 is SAAADI in the germline V gene. Trimming at V came to 0 bases and at J to 8 bases, leaving 4 bases not matched to a gene. CDR3 residues: CASSESGQGARGYTF. CDR3 nucleotides: TGCGCCAGCAGTGAGTCGGGACAGGGGGCACGCGGCTACACCTTC.

Points on this clonotype: This may be a read error, as it is one base from a much larger clone. The CDR3 here is CASGGGSTDAQYF. The DNA of the CDR3 is TGTGCCAGCGGGGGAGGCAGCACAGATGCGCAGTATTTT. This chain links TRBV12-3 or TRBV12-4 with TRBJ2-3, with D tentatively TRBD2 (6 bases). The CDR3 is 13 amino acids.

To note about this clonotype: This could be a read error, since a much larger clone is one nucleotide away. J is TRBJ2-5 and V is TRBV7-3, with 8 bases lining up with TRBD2. The J call is in doubt because the DNA end fits TRBJ2-7 better. The length of the CDR3 is 15 residues. Germline V gene data show CDR1 as SGHTA and CDR2 as FQGTGA. CDR3 coding DNA: TGTGCCAACAGCTTGACCGGGGGGGCGTTGTACGAGCAGTACTTC. Translating it yields CANSLTGGALYEQYF.

Remarks on this clonotype: Just one base apart from a much larger clone, this may be a read error. The CDR3: CASSGGSTLGYGYTF. The CDR3 nucleotides are TGTGCCAGCAGCGGAGGTTCAACCCTGGGCTATGGCTACACCTTC. The V gene is TRBV9, the J gene TRBJ1-2; no clear D. V lost 3 bases and J lost 4, with 16 bases in between. CDR1 is SGDLS, CDR2 YYNGEE, per germline. The CDR3 length is 15 residues.

This clonotype occurred many times. The chain couples TRBV24-1 to TRBJ2-3; no firm D call. With 4 bases removed from V and 6 bases from J, the gap between germline ends came to 13 bases. Germline V lookup: CDR1 KGHDR, CDR2 SFDVKD. The CDR3 covers 14 residues. The CDR3 region is CATSDLGLADTQYF. In DNA, the CDR3 is TGTGCCACCAGTGACCTAGGTTTGGCGGATACGCAGTATTTT.

This clonotype was seen many times. V usage is TRBV27 and J usage is TRBJ2-7; D unclear. The CDR3 totals 15 residues. Germline lookup yields CDR1 MNHEY and CDR2 SMNVEV (reference sequence). The germline V and J ends were trimmed by 4 bases and 0 bases, with 13 bases remaining between them. This chain's CDR3 is CASSYQFSSSYEQYF. CDR3 bases: TGTGCCAGCAGTTACCAATTCAGCAGCTCCTACGAGCAGTACTTC.

This clonotype turned up a few times. The chain carries TRBV7-3 and TRBJ2-1; 10 bases map to TRBD1. V gave up 3 bases and J gave up 9 bases; unmatched junction bases: 8. The germline gives CDR1 SGHTA, CDR2 FQGTGA. This CDR3 is built from 15 residues. The CDR3 loop reads CASSFSGTGAGEQFF. Written as DNA, the CDR3 is TGTGCCAGCAGCTTCTCCGGGACAGGGGCCGGTGAGCAGTTCTTC.

This clonotype was counted many times. This chain connects TRBV20-1 to TRBJ2-5; 11 bases match TRBD2. The CDR3 is 14 residues long. Losses at the gene ends were 6 bases for V and 4 bases for J; bases not matched to a gene: 7. In germline, CDR1 is DFQATT, CDR2 SNEGSKA (reference sequence). The CDR3 here is CSAPHLAGGETQYF. Written as DNA, the CDR3 is TGCAGTGCGCCCCATCTAGCGGGGGGAGAGACCCAGTACTTC.

This clonotype was seen a few times. This could be a read error, since a much larger clone is one nucleotide away. This chain uses TRBV29-1 with TRBJ2-5; 9 nucleotides line up with TRBD2. Germline V gives CDR1 SQVTM, CDR2 ANQGSEA. J gave up 11 bases and V 6 bases, and 19 bases lay outside the gene matches. This CDR3 spans 15 amino acids. CDR3 loop: CSVPGTSRMSNEQYF. The CDR3 DNA follows: TGCAGCGTCCCGGGGACTAGCAGGATGTCCAATGAGCAGTACTTC.

In DNA, the CDR3 is TGTGCCAGCAGCTTAGGGGGGGCCCCAGATACGCAGTATTTT. This gives the protein CASSLGGAPDTQYF. The chain recombines TRBV7-6 with TRBJ2-3; the D gene could be TRBD1 or TRBD2 (6 bases each). CDR3 length: 14 residues. Germline V gives CDR1 SGHVS, CDR2 FNYEAQ. Between the trimmed V and J ends, which lost 1 base and 4 bases, there was a span of 9 bases.

This clonotype was counted between two and nine times. The rearrangement uses TRBV10-2 and TRBJ1-5, with unresolved D. With 3 bases removed from V and 2 bases from J, the gap between germline ends came to 11 bases. The germline V gene encodes CDR1 WSHSY and CDR2 SAAADI. This CDR3 region has 15 residues. CDR3 sequence: CASSDTSYGNQPQHF. CDR3 coding DNA: TGCGCCAGCAGTGACACCTCCTATGGCAATCAGCCCCAGCATTTT.

This clonotype occurred a few times. The rearrangement joins TRBV5-1 to TRBJ1-5; 7 nucleotides agree with TRBD1. The CDR3 has 13 amino acids. The ends lost 0 bases at V and 8 bases at J; junction bases unmatched: 2. Germline-derived CDR1 and CDR2 are SGHRS and YFSETQ. CDR3: CASSLGDSEPQHF. CDR3 nucleotide sequence: TGCGCCAGCAGCTTGGGGGACAGTGAGCCCCAGCATTTT.

This clonotype was counted at least ten times. This chain uses TRBV5-1 with TRBJ2-5; no firm D call. Trimming took 0 bases from V and 0 from J, leaving 12 bases between them. Germline assignment: CDR1 SGHRS and CDR2 YFSETQ. CDR3 length equals 16 residues. This CDR3 reads CASSLGPRKYQETQYF. The CDR3 DNA sequence: TGCGCCAGCAGCTTGGGACCCCGGAAGTACCAAGAGACCCAGTACTTC. The full variable domain, in which reference TRBV5-1 and TRBJ2-5 provide the parts outside the CDR3, is KAGVTQTPRYLIKTRGQQVTLSCSPISGHRSVSWYQQTPGQGLQFLFEYFSETQRNKGNFPGRFSGRQFSNSRSEMNVSTLELGDSALYLCASSLGPRKYQETQYFGPGTRLLVL.

V and J are TRBV10-3 and TRBJ1-5, with D unclear. The V gene lost 3 bases and the J gene lost 0 bases, with 6 bases spanning the gap. The CDR3 is made up of 14 amino acids. Germline values: CDR1 ENHRY, CDR2 SYGVKD. This chain's CDR3 is CAISDSHSNQPQHF. The CDR3 DNA sequence: TGTGCCATCAGTGACAGCCATAGCAATCAGCCCCAGCATTTT.

The chain joins TRBV27 to TRBJ1-5; the match to TRBD1 covers 8 bases. The CDR3 spans 16 residues. CDR1 and CDR2 from the germline V gene are MNHEY and SMNVEV (reference sequence). Germline trimming cut 1 base from V and 4 bases from J; bases unmatched to any gene: 6. The CDR3 here is CASSLFGQGGNQPQHF. The CDR3 region has the DNA TGTGCCAGCAGTTTATTCGGACAGGGCGGGAATCAGCCCCAGCATTTT.

This clonotype was counted between two and nine times. A much more abundant neighbour one base away suggests this may be a read error. The V call is TRBV6-5, the J call TRBJ2-4; 7 positions match TRBD1. Germline loops: CDR1 MNHEY, CDR2 SVGAGI. V shed 6 bases and J 7 bases; nucleotides not matched to a gene: 9. The CDR3 covers 14 residues. This CDR3 reads CASRRTTGSNIQYF. CDR3 sequence (DNA): TGTGCCAGCAGGCGTACGACAGGGTCGAACATTCAGTACTTC.

This clonotype was counted many times. The chain is built from TRBV28 and TRBJ2-7; D is unclear. The length of the CDR3 is 14 residues. Trimming removed 5 bases from V and 0 bases from J, with 11 bases in between. CDR1 MDHEN and CDR2 SYDVKM come from the germline V gene. CDR3 amino acids: CASSGVSSSYEQYF. The CDR3 coding sequence is TGTGCCAGCAGTGGGGTTAGTAGCTCCTACGAGCAGTACTTC.

V is TRBV6-6 and J is TRBJ2-7, with 9 bases identical to TRBD1. The J call may be wrong; the DNA end is better matched by TRBJ2-5. Germline-derived CDR1 and CDR2 are MNHNY and SVGAGI (reference sequence). The CDR3 has 17 amino acids. The CDR3 loop is CASSYARDRVERRTQYF. The CDR3 nucleotides are TGTGCCAGCAGTTACGCCCGGGACAGGGTAGAGAGGAGGACCCAGTACTTC.

This clonotype has only a few counts. The CDR3 region has the DNA TGTGCCAGCAGTTTAGTGGACCGGGGGTTTTATTCCTATGGCTACACCTTC. This translates into CASSLVDRGFYSYGYTF. The chain uses TRBV12-3 or TRBV12-4 and TRBJ1-2; possible D gene TRBD1, 5 bases. The CDR3 has 17 residues. V lost 1 base to trimming and J lost 4 bases, with 19 bases between them.